The 19 T cell receptor beta chains reported below all come from one sample, sequenced in a study of T cells in Graves' hyperthyroidism and ophthalmopathy. RNA transcripts gave rise to amplified TCR beta CDR3 regions. During a first-round RT-PCR of the TCR CDR3, the HTBI primer set was used. One entry per CDR3 protein, called by TCRdb with MiXCR from the multiplex PCR reads. The table shows roughly 500,000 distinct CDR3 sequences, with around 42% occurring only once. Sequencing was performed on peripheral blood or thyroid tissue (not recorded which). These receptors were taken from an adult woman with Graves' disease, either hyperthyroidism or ophthalmopathy (not recorded which).

This chain joins TRBV24-1 and TRBJ2-7; D gene uncertain. Gene TRBJ2-1 matches the end of the DNA better, so the J call may be wrong. The CDR3 runs to 13 residues. Germline CDR1 and CDR2: KGHDR and SFDVKD. Here the CDR3 DNA reads TGTGCCACCAGTGGCCCAGAGTACAATGAGCAGTTCTTC. Its translation: CATSGPEYNEQFF.

This clonotype has only a few counts. This chain connects TRBV7-9 to TRBJ2-5; D ambiguous. The CDR3 loop spans 14 amino acids. Trimming removed 5 bases at V and 4 bases at J, with 14 bases between. Looked up from germline, CDR1 is SEHNR and CDR2 is FQNEAQ (reference sequence). The CDR3 region has the DNA TGTGCCAGCAGCACACGTCCGGTAGCAGAGACCCAGTACTTC. Protein sequence: CASSTRPVAETQYF.

This clonotype appeared many times. The chain couples TRBV6-5 to TRBJ1-4, with TRBD1 matching over 9 bases. Germline loops: CDR1 MNHEY, CDR2 SVGAGI. The V and J ends lost 7 bases and 4 bases, in that order; junction bases with no gene match: 1. This CDR3 comprises 13 residues. In DNA, the CDR3 is TGTGCCAGCACGGGACAGGGTAATGAAAAACTGTTTTTT. Translation gives CASTGQGNEKLFF.

This clonotype was counted at least ten times. CDR3 region: CASSTDNYGYTF. CDR3 in DNA: TGTGCCAGTAGTACAGACAACTATGGCTACACCTTC. The V call is TRBV19, the J call TRBJ1-2; D is unclear. CDR1 is LNHDA and CDR2 is SQIVND in the germline V gene (reference sequence). This CDR3 comprises 12 residues. V lost 4 bases and J 2 bases, leaving 5 bases between the germline ends.

This clonotype was recorded at least ten times. The chain joins TRBV7-2 to TRBJ2-7, with a possible D match to TRBD2 (6 bases). The CDR3 consists of 15 residues. Germline V lookup: CDR1 SGHTA, CDR2 FQGNSA. Trimming took 3 bases from V and 3 from J, leaving 15 bases between them. CDR3 sequence reads: CASSLGGDSIYEQYF. Written as DNA, the CDR3 is TGTGCCAGCAGCTTGGGAGGCGACTCAATCTACGAGCAGTACTTC.

The chain carries TRBV12-3 or TRBV12-4 and TRBJ1-4; D might be TRBD1 (6 bases). The CDR3 has 13 amino acids. V lost 1 base and J lost 10, with 10 bases in between. The CDR3: CASSLGGGGKLFF. Written as DNA, the CDR3 is TGTGCCAGCAGTTTAGGAGGGGGAGGAAAACTGTTTTTT.

As regards this clonotype: The CDR3 carries no conserved terminal phenylalanine or tryptophan, so it likely arises from a read error. It is unclear where the CDR3 begins or ends on the DNA, so no DNA is shown, and the CDR3 is as TCRdb lists it. This sequence joins TRBV11-2 and TRBJ1-1. The V gene's germline CDR1 is SGHAT and CDR2 FQNNGV. Ends included, the CDR3 has 8 residues. CDR3 sequence: CASQDRDS.

This clonotype was seen only once. The chain links TRBV11-2 to TRBJ1-6; TRBD1 matches 7 bases. This CDR3 has 15 amino acids. Trimming removed 5 bases from V and 7 bases from J; junction bases left unmatched: 8. Germline V gives CDR1 SGHAT, CDR2 FQNNGV. CDR3 region: CASSPVVGGNSPLHF. DNA for the CDR3: TGTGCCAGCAGCCCAGTGGTAGGGGGCAATTCACCCCTCCACTTT. Full variable domain (outside the CDR3, taken from reference TRBV11-2 and TRBJ1-6): EAGVAQSPRYKIIEKRQSVAFWCNPISGHATLYWYQQILGQGPKLLIQFQNNGVVDDSQLPKDRFSAERLKGVDSTLKIQPAKLEDSAVYLCASSPVVGGNSPLHFGNGTRLTVT.

This chain joins TRBV15 and TRBJ1-2; D is undetermined. CDR3 length: 16 residues. With 0 bases removed from V and 2 bases from J, the gap between germline ends came to 13 bases. Germline V gives CDR1 LNHNV, CDR2 YYDKDF (reference sequence). This CDR3 reads CATSREREFINYGYTF. DNA of the CDR3: TGTGCCACCAGCAGAGAGAGGGAATTTATAAACTATGGCTACACCTTC.

This clonotype occurred once. The chain links TRBV7-3 to TRBJ2-6; D is ambiguous. V lost 5 bases to trimming and J lost 7 bases, with 15 bases between them. This CDR3 has 15 residues. Germline V lookup: CDR1 SGHTA, CDR2 FQGTGA. In nucleotides, the CDR3 is TGTGCCAGCAGCGTAGGGCCTTGGTTTGCCAACGTCCTGACTTTC. The encoded protein is CASSVGPWFANVLTF.

The rearrangement uses TRBV19 and TRBJ2-6; 9 bases are shared with TRBD1. Germline loops: CDR1 LNHDA, CDR2 SQIVND (reference sequence). The CDR3 runs 14 residues. Trimming at V came to 5 bases and at J to 19 bases, leaving 15 bases not matched to a gene. CDR3 protein: CASSPFSQGARRTF. In DNA, the CDR3 is TGTGCCAGTAGTCCCTTTTCACAGGGGGCGCGGAGAACTTTC. The whole variable domain, remainder taken from reference TRBV19 and TRBJ2-6, is DGGITQSPKYLFRKEGQNVTLSCEQNLNHDAMYWYRQDPGQGLRLIYYSQIVNDFQKGDIAEGYSVSREKKESFPLTVTSAQKNPTAFYLCASSPFSQGARRTFGAGSRLTVL.

The chain is built from TRBV15 and TRBJ2-5; TRBD2 is a possible D gene (5 bases). The CDR3 has 14 amino acids. V was shortened by 2 bases and J by 7 bases, with 14 bases between the two germline ends. Per the germline V gene, CDR1 is LNHNV and CDR2 is YYDKDF (reference sequence). CDR3 sequence reads: CATSRSRTLVTQYF. As DNA, the CDR3 is TGTGCCACCAGCAGATCGAGGACTCTGGTGACCCAGTACTTC.

In this sample, this clonotype turned up many times. The chain couples TRBV4-1 to TRBJ1-6; 7 nucleotides agree with TRBD1. Germline V gives CDR1 MGHRA, CDR2 YSYEKL. The CDR3 loop spans 17 amino acids. Trimming took 4 bases from V and 5 from J; bases not matched to a gene: 11. The chain's CDR3 is CASSLPRRGQNNSPLHF. Written as DNA, the CDR3 is TGCGCCAGCAGCCTCCCGCGGCGGGGACAGAATAATTCACCCCTCCACTTT.

V and J are TRBV7-9 and TRBJ1-2; D unresolved. V lost 4 bases to trimming and J lost 2 bases, with 11 bases between them. CDR1 and CDR2 (germline): SEHNR, FQNEAQ (reference sequence). This CDR3 is 14 amino acids long. CDR3 sequence: CASSSTSGNYGYTF. The CDR3 DNA follows: TGTGCCAGCAGCTCCACTAGCGGGAACTATGGCTACACCTTC.

This chain joins TRBV5-1 and TRBJ2-5; 8 bases match TRBD1. The trim removed 4 bases at V and 0 bases at J, leaving 14 bases unmatched. Germline CDR1 SGHRS, CDR2 YFSETQ. This CDR3 has 18 residues. CDR3 amino acids: CASSKGQVGTGYQETQYF. In nucleotides, the CDR3 is TGCGCCAGCAGCAAGGGACAGGTGGGGACAGGTTACCAAGAGACCCAGTACTTC.

This clonotype was seen ten or more times. The gene calls are TRBV7-6 and TRBJ2-5; a weak D match, TRBD2 (6 bases). This CDR3 has 18 residues. Germline CDR1 reads SGHVS; CDR2 reads FNYEAQ. Deletions cut 1 base from V and 5 bases from J, with 23 bases between. The CDR3 region is CASSLEVRLVPSAETQYF. The DNA for the CDR3 is TGTGCCAGCAGCTTAGAGGTCCGACTAGTTCCAAGTGCGGAGACCCAGTACTTC.

This clonotype was recorded at least ten times. This chain links TRBV28 with TRBJ1-5, with a possible D match to TRBD1 (6 bases). V lost 8 bases and J 6 bases, leaving 14 bases between the germline ends. The V gene's germline CDR1 is MDHEN and CDR2 SYDVKM. The length of the CDR3 is 13 residues. CDR3 sequence (DNA): TGTGCCAGCCGGACGGGGGGCGGTCAGCCCCAGCATTTT. This gives the protein CASRTGGGQPQHF.

Only a few counts were recorded for this clonotype. The gene calls are TRBV25-1 and TRBJ2-2; D is ambiguous. Germline CDR1 reads MGHDK; CDR2 reads SYGVNS. The CDR3 is 15 residues long. The ends were cut back, 3 bases at V and 6 bases at J, with 14 bases in the middle. Written as DNA, the CDR3 is TGTGCCAGCAGTGATTCCGGGCGATCTCCCGGGGAGCTGTTTTTT. Translating it yields CASSDSGRSPGELFF.

The V gene is TRBV29-1, the J gene TRBJ2-7; 7 positions match TRBD1. V lost 5 bases, J lost 0 bases, and 7 bases stayed unmatched. The CDR3 contains 14 residues. Germline loops: CDR1 SQVTM, CDR2 ANQGSEA. CDR3: CSVLPHRGSYEQYF. CDR3 sequence (DNA): TGCAGCGTTCTACCCCACAGGGGCTCCTACGAGCAGTACTTC.